Listed here is a single T cell receptor beta chain. In TCRdb, the RACE reads were re-called with MiXCR into one record per CDR3 protein. The table lists around 130,000 distinct CDR3 sequences, around 8.3% of them singletons. CDR3 length equals 16 residues. Trimming took 5 bases from V and 2 from J; bases not matched to a gene: 7. Germline loops: CDR1 MNHEY, CDR2 SVGEGT. The source of the sample is a study of human T cells and chemical hapten exposure. Time point of the sample: healthy volunteer bleed at 2 weeks. Someone pulled total RNA out of unfractionated whole blood. The sequenced material came from whole blood. V and J are TRBV6-2 or TRBV6-3 and TRBJ2-1, with 9 bases that match TRBD2. This clonotype originated in a male donor in good health. Some clones in this sample may be carry-over from other donors' samples. CDR3 DNA: TGTGCCAGCAGTCGGACTAGCGTAGGGGCCTACAATGAGCAGTTCTTC. Residues: CASSRTSVGAYNEQFF.